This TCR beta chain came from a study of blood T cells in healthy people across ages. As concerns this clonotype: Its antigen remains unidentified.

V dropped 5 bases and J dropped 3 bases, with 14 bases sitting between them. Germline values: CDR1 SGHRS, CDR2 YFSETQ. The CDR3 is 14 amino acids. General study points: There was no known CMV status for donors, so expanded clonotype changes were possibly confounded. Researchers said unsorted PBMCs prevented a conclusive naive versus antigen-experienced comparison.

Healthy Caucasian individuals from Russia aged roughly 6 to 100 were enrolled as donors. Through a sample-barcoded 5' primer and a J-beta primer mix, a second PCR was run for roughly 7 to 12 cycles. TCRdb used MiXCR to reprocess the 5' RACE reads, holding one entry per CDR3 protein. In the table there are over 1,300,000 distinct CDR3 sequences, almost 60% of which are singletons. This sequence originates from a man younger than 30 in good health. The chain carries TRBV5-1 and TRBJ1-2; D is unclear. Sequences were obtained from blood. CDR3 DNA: TGCGCCAGCAGAAAGGAGGGTGGATACTATGGCTACACCTTC. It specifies CASRKEGGYYGYTF.